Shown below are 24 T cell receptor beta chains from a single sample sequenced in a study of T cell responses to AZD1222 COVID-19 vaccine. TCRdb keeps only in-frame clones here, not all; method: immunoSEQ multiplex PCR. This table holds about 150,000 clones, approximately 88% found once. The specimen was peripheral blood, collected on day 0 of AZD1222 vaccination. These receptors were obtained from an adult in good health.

DNA of the CDR3: TGTGCCAGCAGTTTGGTCGGGGCTACGCAGTATTTT. It specifies CASSLVGATQYF. The chain links TRBV12-3 or TRBV12-4 to TRBJ2-3, with D perhaps assigned TRBD1 or TRBD2 (5 bases each). Trimming cost V 3 bases and J 8 bases, with 9 bases left between them. CDR3 length: 12 residues.

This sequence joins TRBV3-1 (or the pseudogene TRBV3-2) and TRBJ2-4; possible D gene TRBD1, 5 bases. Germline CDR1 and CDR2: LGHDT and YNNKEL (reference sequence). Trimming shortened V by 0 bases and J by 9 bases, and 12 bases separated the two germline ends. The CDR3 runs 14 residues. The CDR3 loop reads CASSQDPGFGIQYF. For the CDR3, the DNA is TGTGCCAGCAGCCAAGATCCAGGGTTTGGCATTCAGTACTTC.

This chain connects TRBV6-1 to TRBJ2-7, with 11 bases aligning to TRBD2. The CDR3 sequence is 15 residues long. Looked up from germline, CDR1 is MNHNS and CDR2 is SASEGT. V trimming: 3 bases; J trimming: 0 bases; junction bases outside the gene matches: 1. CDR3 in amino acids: CASSEGLADSYEQYF. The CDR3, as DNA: TGTGCCAGCAGTGAGGGACTAGCGGACTCCTACGAGCAGTACTTC.

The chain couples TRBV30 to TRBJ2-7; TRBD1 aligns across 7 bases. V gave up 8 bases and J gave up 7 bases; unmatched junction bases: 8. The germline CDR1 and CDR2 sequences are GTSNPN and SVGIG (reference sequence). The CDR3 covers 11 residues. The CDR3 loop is CAAGTGVEQYF. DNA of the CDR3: TGTGCCGCGGGTACAGGGGTAGAGCAGTACTTC.

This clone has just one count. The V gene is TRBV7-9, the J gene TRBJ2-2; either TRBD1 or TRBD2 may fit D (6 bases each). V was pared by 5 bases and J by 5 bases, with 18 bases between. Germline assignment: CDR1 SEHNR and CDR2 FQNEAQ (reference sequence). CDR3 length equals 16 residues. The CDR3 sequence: CASSGEVTGRTGELFF. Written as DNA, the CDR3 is TGTGCCAGCAGCGGAGAGGTAACAGGGAGGACCGGGGAGCTGTTTTTT. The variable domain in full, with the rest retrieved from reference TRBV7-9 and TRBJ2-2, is DTGVSQNPRHKITKRGQNVTFRCDPISEHNRLYWYRQTLGQGPEFLTYFQNEAQLEKSRLLSDRFSAERPKGSFSTLEIQRTEQGDSAMYLCASSGEVTGRTGELFFGEGSRLTVL.

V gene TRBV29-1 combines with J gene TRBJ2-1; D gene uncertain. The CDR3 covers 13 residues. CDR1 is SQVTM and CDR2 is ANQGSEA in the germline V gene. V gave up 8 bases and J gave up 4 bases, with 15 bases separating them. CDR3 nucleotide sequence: TGCAGCTTCGTACCCCGTCCGTACAATGAGCAGTTCTTC. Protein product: CSFVPRPYNEQFF.

Here the CDR3 reads CASSTDREWEKLFF. CDR3 sequence (DNA): TGTGCCAGCAGCACTGACAGGGAGTGGGAAAAACTGTTTTTT. The chain couples TRBV7-9 to TRBJ1-4, with TRBD1 identical over 7 bases. Germline V gene sequence: CDR1 SEHNR, CDR2 FQNEAQ (reference sequence). Trimming cost V 5 bases and J 8 bases; bases outside gene matches: 8. The CDR3 is made up of 14 amino acids.

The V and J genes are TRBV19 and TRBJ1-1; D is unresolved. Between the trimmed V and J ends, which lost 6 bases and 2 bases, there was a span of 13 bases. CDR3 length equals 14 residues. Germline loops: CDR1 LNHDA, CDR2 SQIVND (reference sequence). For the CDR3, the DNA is TGTGCCAGTAGCCCATTCCGGGGAAACACTGAAGCTTTCTTT. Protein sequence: CASSPFRGNTEAFF.

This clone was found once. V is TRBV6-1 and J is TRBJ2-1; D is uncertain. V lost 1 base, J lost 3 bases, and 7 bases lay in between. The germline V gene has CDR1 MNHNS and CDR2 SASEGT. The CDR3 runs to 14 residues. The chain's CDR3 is CASSEDVRYNEQFF. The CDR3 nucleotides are TGTGCCAGCAGTGAAGATGTCCGCTACAATGAGCAGTTCTTC.

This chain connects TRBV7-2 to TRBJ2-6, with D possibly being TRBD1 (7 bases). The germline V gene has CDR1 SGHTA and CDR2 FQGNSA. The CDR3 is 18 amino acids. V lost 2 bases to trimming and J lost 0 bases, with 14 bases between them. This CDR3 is CASSLNGQGGSGANVLTF. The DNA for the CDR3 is TGTGCCAGCAGCTTAAACGGCCAGGGGGGCTCTGGGGCCAACGTCCTGACTTTC. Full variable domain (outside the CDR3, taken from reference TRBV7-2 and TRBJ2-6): GAGVSQSPSNKVTEKGKDVELRCDPISGHTALYWYRQSLGQGLEFLIYFQGNSAPDKSGLPSDRFSAERTGGSVSTLTIQRTQQEDSAVYLCASSLNGQGGSGANVLTFGAGSRLTVL.

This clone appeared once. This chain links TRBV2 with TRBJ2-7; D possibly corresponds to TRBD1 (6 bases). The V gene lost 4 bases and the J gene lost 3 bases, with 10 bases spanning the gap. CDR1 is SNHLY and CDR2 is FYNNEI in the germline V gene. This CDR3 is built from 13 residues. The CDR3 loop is CASSVTQGYEQYF. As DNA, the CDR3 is TGTGCCAGCAGTGTTACACAGGGCTACGAGCAGTACTTC.

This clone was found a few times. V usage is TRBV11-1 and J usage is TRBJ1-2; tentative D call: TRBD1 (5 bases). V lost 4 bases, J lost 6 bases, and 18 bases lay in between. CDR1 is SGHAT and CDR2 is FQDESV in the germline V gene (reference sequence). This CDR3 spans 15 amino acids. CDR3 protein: CASSSYALGTDGYTF. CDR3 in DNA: TGTGCCAGCAGCTCATACGCGTTGGGGACGGATGGCTACACCTTC.

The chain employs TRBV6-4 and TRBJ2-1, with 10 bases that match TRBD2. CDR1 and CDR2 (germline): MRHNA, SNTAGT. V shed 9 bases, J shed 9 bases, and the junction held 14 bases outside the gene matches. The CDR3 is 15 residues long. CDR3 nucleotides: TGTGCCAGTAATCCTAGCGGGAGCGAGGTAATTGAGCAGTTCTTC. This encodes CASNPSGSEVIEQFF.

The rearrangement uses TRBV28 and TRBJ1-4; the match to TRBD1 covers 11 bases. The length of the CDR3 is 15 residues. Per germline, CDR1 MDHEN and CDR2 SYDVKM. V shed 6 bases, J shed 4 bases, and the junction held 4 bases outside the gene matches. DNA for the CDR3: TGTGCCAGCAGGGGGACAGGGGGAAGTAATGAAAAACTGTTTTTT. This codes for CASRGTGGSNEKLFF.

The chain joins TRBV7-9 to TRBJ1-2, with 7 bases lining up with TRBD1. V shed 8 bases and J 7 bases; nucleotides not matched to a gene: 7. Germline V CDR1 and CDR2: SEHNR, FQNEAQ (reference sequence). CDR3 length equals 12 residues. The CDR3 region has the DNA TGTGCCAGCCACCAGGGGGGCGTTGGCTACACCTTC. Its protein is CASHQGGVGYTF.

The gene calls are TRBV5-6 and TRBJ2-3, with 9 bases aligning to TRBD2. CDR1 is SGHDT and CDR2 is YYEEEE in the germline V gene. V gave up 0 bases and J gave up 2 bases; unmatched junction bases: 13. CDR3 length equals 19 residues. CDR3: CASSLGGLAGTSDTDTQYF. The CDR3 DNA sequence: TGTGCCAGCAGCTTGGGAGGGCTAGCGGGAACTTCCGACACAGATACGCAGTATTTT.

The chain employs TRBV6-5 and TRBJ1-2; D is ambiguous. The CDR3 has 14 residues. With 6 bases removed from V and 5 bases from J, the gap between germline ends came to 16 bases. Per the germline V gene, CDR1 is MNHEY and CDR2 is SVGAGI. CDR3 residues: CASSPSIDVYGYTF. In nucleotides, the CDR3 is TGTGCCAGCAGCCCCTCTATCGACGTATATGGCTACACCTTC.

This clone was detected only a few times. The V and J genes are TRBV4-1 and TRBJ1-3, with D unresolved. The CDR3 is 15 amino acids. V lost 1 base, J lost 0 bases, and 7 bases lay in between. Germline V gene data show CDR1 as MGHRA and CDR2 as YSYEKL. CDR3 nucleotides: TGCGCCAGCAGCCAAGCCGTGACCTCTGGAAACACCATATATTTT. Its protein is CASSQAVTSGNTIYF.

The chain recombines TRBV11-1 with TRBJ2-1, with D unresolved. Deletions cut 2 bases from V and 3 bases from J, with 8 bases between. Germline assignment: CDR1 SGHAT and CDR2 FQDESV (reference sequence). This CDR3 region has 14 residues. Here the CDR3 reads CASSLITYYNEQFF. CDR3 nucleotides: TGTGCCAGCAGCTTAATCACCTACTACAATGAGCAGTTCTTC.

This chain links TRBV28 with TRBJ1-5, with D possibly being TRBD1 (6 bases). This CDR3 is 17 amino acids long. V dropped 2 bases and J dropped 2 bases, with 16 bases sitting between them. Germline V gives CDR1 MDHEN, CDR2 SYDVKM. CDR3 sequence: CASSLMGSRGGNQPQHF. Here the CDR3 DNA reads TGTGCCAGCAGTTTAATGGGGAGCAGGGGAGGCAATCAGCCCCAGCATTTT.

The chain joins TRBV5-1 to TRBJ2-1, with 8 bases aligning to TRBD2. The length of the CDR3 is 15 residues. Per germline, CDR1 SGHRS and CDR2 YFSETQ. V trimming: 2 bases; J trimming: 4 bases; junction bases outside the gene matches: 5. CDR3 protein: CASSFSGNQYNEQFF. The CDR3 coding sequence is TGCGCCAGCAGCTTTAGCGGGAACCAATACAATGAGCAGTTCTTC.

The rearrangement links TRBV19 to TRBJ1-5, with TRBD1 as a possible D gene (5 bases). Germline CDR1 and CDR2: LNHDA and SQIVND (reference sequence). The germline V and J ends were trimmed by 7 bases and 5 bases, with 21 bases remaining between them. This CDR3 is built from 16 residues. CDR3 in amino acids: CASKSVGRVDYQPQHF. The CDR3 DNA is TGTGCCAGTAAAAGCGTAGGCAGGGTGGATTATCAGCCCCAGCATTTT.

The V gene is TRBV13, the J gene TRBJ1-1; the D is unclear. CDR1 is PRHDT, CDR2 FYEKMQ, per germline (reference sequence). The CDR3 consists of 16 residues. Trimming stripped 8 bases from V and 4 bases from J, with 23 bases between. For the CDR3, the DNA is TGTGCCAGCTCTGAGCTTAGTTCACTGGCCCCCACTGAAGCTTTCTTT. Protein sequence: CASSELSSLAPTEAFF.

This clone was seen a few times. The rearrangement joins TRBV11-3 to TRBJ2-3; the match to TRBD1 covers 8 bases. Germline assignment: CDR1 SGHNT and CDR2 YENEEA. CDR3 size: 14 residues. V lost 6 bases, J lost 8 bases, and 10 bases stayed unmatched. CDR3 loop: CASSGRGPVGTQYF. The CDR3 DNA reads TGTGCCAGCAGTGGCAGGGGGCCCGTAGGTACGCAGTATTTT. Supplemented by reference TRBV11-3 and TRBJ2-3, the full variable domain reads EAGVVQSPRYKIIEKKQPVAFWCNPISGHNTLYWYLQNLGQGPELLIRYENEEAVDDSQLPKDRFSAERLKGVDSTLKIQPAELGDSAVYLCASSGRGPVGTQYFGPGTRLTVL.